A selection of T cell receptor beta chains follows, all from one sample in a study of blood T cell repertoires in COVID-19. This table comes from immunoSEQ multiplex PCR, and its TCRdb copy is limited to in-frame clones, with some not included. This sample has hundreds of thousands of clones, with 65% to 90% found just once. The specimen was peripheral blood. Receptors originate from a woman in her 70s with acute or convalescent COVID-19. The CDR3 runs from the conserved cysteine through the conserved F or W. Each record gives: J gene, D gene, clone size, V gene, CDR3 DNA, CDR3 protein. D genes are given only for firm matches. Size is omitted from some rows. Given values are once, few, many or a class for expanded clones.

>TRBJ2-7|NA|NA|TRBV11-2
TGTGCCAGCAGCCTGTCGCGGGCGTTCCCCGAGCAGTACTTC
CASSLSRAFPEQYF
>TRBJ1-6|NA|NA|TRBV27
TGTGCCACCCGGCAGGGGAATTCACCCCTCCACTTT
CATRQGNSPLHF
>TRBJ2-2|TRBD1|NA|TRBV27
TGTGCCAGCAGTTTAATAGGGACAGTGAACACCGGGGAGCTGTTTTTT
CASSLIGTVNTGELFF
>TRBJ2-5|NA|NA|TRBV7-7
TGTGCCAGCAGCTTAGGGCTTTCGCGGGAAGAGACCCAGTACTTC
CASSLGLSREETQYF
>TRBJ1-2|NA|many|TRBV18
TGTGCCAGCTCACCACCGCTCATAGCTAACTATGGCTACACCTTC
CASSPPLIANYGYTF
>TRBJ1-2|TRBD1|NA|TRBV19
TGTGCCAGCAGACGAAGTATTGGGACAGCCGCTAACTATGGCTACACCTTC
CASRRSIGTAANYGYTF
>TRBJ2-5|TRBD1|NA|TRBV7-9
TGTGCCAGCAGCTTAGGGACAGGGGTACAAGAGACCCAGTACTTC
CASSLGTGVQETQYF
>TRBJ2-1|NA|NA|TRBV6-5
TGTGCCAGCTGGGACAAATTGAGTCCGTTCTTC
CASWDKLSPFF
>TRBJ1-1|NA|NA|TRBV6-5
TGTGCCAGCAGTTCCATCGGGGTGGGTGCTTTCTTT
CASSSIGVGAFF
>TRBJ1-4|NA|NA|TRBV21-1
TGTGCCAGCAGAACTTTACACGGGGGGCAGAATGAAAAACTGTTTTTT
CASRTLHGGQNEKLFF
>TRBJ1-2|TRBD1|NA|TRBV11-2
TGTGCCAGCAGCACGGGACAGGGAAGGGGCTACACCTTC
CASSTGQGRGYTF
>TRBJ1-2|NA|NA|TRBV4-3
TGCGCCAGCAGCCAAGAAGTAGGGCCGCCCGGGGGAGGCTACACCTTC
CASSQEVGPPGGGYTF
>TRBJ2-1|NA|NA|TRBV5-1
TGCGCCAGCAGCTTGGAGAGACTAGTAATTGGAGCTGAGCAGTTCTTC
CASSLERLVIGAEQFF
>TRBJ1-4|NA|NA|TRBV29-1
TGCAGCGTTGAGAGCCAGGGGAATGAAAAACTGTTTTTT
CSVESQGNEKLFF
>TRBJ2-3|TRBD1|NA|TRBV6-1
TGTGCCAGCAGTGAAGGGACAGGGGGGGCTACAGATACGCAGTATTTT
CASSEGTGGATDTQYF
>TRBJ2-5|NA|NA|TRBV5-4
TGTGCCAGCAGCAGGGGAGGGGGGTACCAAGAGACCCAGTACTTC
CASSRGGGYQETQYF
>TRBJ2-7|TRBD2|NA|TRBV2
TGTGCCACGTCTAGCGGGGGGGCTGCGTACGAGCAGTACTTC
CATSSGGAAYEQYF
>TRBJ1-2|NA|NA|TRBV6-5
TGTGCCACTGGTGGCAGCTATGGCTACACCTTC
CATGGSYGYTF
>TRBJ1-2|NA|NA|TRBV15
TGTGCCACCAGTCAGGCCGGTCCGGGGAATGGCTACACCTTC
CATSQAGPGNGYTF
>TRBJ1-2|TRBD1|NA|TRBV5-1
TGCGCCAGCAGCTTGGACTACAGGGGGTTACTCTATGGCTACACCTTC
CASSLDYRGLLYGYTF
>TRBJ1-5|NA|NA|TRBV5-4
TGTGCCAGCAGCATAGACACAGCCCAGCCCCAGCATTTT
CASSIDTAQPQHF
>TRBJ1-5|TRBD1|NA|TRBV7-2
TGTGCCAGCAGCAGCTGGACAGGGACGGGTCAGCCCCAGCATTTT
CASSSWTGTGQPQHF
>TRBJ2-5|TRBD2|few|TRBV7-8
TGTGCCAGCAGCTGGCGAGAACTAGCGGGGGAGACCCAGTACTTC
CASSWRELAGETQYF
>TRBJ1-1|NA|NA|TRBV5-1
TGCGCCAGCAGCAGCACACAGGGAAACACTGAAGCTTTCTTT
CASSSTQGNTEAFF
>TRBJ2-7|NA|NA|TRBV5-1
TGCGCCAGCAGCTTGGGGGGCACCTACGAGCAGTACTTC
CASSLGGTYEQYF
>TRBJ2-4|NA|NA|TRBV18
TGTGCCAGCTCGAAAGGAGGCAAAAACATTCAGTACTTC
CASSKGGKNIQYF
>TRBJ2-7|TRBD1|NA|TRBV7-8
TGTGCCAGCAGCTTAGCGGAGACAGGGTTATCCTACGAGCAGTACTTC
CASSLAETGLSYEQYF